This record covers a single TCR beta chain. The target antigen is unknown. The entry originates in a study of identifying expanded T cells in peripheral blood. Study-wide points: Across healthy donors, higher total template counts meant significantly greater roughly two-week count variance. About 1.2 clones differed between technical replicates, versus 16.4 and 19 over time.

The CDR3 sequence is 11 residues long. The germline V gene encodes CDR1 DFQATT and CDR2 SNEGSKA (reference sequence). V lost 8 bases and J 9 bases, leaving 14 bases between the germline ends. Here immunoSEQ multiplex PCR was the method, and the copy in TCRdb shows in-frame clones only, minus some. The sample yields about 89,000 clones, 70% to 90% seen once. The V gene is TRBV20-1, the J gene TRBJ2-1; the D is unclear. The sequence was obtained from a person aged 18 to 70 in good health. Sequenced material: blood. The DNA of the CDR3 is TGCAGTACTCTACGGTACGGTGAGCAGTTCTTC. Its translation: CSTLRYGEQFF.